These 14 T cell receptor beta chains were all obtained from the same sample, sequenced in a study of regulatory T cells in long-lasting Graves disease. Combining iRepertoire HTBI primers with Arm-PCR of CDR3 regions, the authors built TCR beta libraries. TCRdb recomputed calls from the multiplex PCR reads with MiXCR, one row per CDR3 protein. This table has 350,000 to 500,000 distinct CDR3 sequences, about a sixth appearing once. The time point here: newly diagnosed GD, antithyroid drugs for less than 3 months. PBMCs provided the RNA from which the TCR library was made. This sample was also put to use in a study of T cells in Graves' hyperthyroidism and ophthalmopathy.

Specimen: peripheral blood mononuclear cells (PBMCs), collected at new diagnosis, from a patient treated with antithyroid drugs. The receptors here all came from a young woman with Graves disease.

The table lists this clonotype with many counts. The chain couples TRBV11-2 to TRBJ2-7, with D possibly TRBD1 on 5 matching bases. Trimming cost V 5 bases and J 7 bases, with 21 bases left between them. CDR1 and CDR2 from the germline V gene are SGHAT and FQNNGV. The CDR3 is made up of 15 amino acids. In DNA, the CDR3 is TGTGCCAGCAGCCCTAGTAGACAGCCAGTGGGTGAGCAGTACTTC. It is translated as CASSPSRQPVGEQYF.

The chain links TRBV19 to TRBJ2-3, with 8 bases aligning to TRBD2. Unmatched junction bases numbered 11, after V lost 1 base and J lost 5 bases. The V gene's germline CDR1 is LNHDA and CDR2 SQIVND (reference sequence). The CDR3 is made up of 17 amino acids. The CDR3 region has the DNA TGTGCCAGTAGTATAGCCACCACCGGGAGGGCCATAGATACGCAGTATTTT. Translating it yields CASSIATTGRAIDTQYF.

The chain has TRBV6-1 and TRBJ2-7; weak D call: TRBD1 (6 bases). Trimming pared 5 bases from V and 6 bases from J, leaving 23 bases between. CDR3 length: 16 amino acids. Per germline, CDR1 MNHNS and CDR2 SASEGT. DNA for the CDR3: TGTGCCAGCAGTCGCAGGGTGTTGGGGGCGACCTCCGAGCAGTACTTC. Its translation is CASSRRVLGATSEQYF.

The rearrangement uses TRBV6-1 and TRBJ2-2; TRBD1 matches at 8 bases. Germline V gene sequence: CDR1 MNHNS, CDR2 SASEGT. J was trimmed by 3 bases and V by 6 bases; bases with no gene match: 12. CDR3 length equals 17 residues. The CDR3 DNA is TGTGCCAGCAGGCCGCCTCCTGGGACAGGTGACACCGGGGAGCTGTTTTTT. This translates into CASRPPPGTGDTGELFF.

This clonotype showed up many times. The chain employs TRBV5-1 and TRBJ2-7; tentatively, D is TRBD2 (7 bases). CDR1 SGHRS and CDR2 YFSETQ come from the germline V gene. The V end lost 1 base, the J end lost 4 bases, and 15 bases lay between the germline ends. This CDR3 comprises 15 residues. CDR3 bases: TGCGCCAGCAGCTTGTTAGGGGGAGGGCGGTACGAGCAGTACTTC. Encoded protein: CASSLLGGGRYEQYF.

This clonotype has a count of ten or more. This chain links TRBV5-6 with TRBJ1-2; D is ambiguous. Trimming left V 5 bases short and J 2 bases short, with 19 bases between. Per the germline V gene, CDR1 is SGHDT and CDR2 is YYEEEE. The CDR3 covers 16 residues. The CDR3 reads CASSLYWDRVNYGYTF. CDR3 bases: TGTGCCAGCAGTCTCTATTGGGATAGGGTAAACTATGGCTACACCTTC.

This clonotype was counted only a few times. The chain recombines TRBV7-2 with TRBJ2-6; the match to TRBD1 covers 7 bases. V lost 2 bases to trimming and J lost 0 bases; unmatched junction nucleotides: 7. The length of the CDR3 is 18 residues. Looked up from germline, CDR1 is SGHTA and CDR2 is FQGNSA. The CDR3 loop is CASSLTRTGFSGANVLTF. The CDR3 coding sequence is TGTGCCAGCAGCTTAACCCGGACAGGTTTCTCTGGGGCCAACGTCCTGACTTTC.

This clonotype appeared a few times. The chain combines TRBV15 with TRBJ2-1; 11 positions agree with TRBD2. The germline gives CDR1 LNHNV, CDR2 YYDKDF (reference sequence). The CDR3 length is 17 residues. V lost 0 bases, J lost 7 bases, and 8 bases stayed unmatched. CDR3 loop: CATSRDSLAGGGNEQFF. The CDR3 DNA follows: TGTGCCACCAGCAGAGATTCTCTAGCGGGAGGAGGGAATGAGCAGTTCTTC.

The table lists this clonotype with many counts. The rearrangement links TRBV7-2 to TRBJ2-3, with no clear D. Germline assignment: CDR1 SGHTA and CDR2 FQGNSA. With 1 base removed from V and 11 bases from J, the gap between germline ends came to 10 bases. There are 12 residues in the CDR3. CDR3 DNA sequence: TGTGCCAGCAGCTTAGTGGCCAAGTGGCAGTATTTT. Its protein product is CASSLVAKWQYF.

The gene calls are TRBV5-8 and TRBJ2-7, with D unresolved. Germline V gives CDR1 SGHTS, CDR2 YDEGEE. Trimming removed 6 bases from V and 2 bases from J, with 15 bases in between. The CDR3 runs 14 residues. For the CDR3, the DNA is TGTGCCAGCACCCAGGATTTTGGAGCCTACGAGCAGTACTTC. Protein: CASTQDFGAYEQYF.

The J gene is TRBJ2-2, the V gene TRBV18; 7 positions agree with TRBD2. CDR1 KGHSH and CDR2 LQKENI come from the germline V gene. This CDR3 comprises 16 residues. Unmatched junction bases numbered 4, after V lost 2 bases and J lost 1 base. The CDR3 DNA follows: TGTGCCAGCTCACCAGTGGAGCGGGAGAACACCGGGGAGCTGTTTTTT. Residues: CASSPVERENTGELFF.

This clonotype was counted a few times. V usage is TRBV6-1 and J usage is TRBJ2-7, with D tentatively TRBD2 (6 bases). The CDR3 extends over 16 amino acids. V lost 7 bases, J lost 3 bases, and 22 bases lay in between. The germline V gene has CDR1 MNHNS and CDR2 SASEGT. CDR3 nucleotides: TGTGCCAGCACCGAAGTGCTGGGGCAGGGACTCTACGAGCAGTACTTC. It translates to CASTEVLGQGLYEQYF.

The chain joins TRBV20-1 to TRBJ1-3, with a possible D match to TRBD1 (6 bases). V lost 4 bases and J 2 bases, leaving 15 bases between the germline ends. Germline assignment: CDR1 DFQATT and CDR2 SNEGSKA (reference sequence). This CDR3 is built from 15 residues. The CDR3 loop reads CSATTSGATGNTIYF. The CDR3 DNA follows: TGCAGTGCTACTACCTCAGGGGCAACTGGAAACACCATATATTTT.

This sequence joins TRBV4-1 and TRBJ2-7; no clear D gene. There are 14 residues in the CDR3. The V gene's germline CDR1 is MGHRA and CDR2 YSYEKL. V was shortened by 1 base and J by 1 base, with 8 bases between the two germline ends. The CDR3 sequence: CASSQVGKSYEQYF. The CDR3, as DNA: TGCGCCAGCAGCCAAGTGGGGAAATCCTACGAGCAGTACTTC.